The clone carrying this TCR beta chain was observed once. The second PCR ran about 6 to 11 cycles with a sample-barcoded 5' primer and J-beta primers. Every single cDNA molecule received a tag from a template-switch adaptor with 12 random nucleotides. TCRdb used MiXCR to reprocess the 5' RACE reads, holding one entry per CDR3 protein. The data hold over a million distinct CDR3 sequences, with 59% observed a single time. The data belong to a study of blood T cells in healthy people across ages. Per the germline V gene, CDR1 is SNHLY and CDR2 is FYNNEI. V shed 6 bases, J shed 0 bases, and the junction held 7 bases outside the gene matches. The CDR3 runs to 16 residues.

The V and J genes are TRBV2 and TRBJ1-5; TRBD1 agrees at 8 bases. Sequences were obtained from blood. The origin of this receptor is a man between 18 and 29 years old in good health. CDR3 region: CASRDRESYSNQPQHF. The CDR3 bases are TGTGCCAGCAGGGACAGGGAGAGTTATAGCAATCAGCCCCAGCATTTT.